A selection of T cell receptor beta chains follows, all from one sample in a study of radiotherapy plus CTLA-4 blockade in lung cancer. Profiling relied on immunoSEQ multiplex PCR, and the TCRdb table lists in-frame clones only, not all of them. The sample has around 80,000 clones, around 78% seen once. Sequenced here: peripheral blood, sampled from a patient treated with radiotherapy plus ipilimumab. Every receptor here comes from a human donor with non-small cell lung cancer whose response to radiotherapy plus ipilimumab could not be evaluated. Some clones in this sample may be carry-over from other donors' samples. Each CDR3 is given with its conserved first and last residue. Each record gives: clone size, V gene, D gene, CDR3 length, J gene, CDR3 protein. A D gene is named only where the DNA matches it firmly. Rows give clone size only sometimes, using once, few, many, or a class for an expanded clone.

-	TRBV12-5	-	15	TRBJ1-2	CASGLEGFRTDGYTF
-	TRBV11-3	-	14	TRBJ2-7	CASSPRGSSYEQYF
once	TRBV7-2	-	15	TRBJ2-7	CASRRDQQVHYEQYF
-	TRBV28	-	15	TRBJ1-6	CASSLPTAPNSPLHF
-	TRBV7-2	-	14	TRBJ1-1	CASSSRGGEGEAFF
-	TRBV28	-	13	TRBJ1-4	CASSSFSHEKLFF
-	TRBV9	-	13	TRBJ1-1	CASSLLGSTEAFF
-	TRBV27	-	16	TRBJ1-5	CASSLFNNPGNQPQHF
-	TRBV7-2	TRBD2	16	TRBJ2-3	CASSLLAGGNTDTQYF
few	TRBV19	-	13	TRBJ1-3	CASSGERGNTIYF
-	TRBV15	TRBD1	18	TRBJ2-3	CATSTPRDRDRGTDTQYF
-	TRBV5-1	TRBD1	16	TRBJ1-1	CASSLMTGATNTEAFF
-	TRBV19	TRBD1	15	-	CASSTTGTGRYEQYF
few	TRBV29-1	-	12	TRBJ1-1	CSGTGRGAQAFF
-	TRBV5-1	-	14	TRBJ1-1	CASSPPGGGTEAFF
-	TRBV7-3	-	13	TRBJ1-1	CASSSQGYTEAFF
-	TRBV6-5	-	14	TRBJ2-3	CASSIQGRADTQYF
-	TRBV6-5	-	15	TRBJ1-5	CASSYLQGANQPQHF
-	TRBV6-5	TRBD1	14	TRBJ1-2	CASSYGTGPYGYTF
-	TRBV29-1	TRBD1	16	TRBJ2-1	CSVAKPSGQGENEQFF
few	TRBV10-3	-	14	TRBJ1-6	CATAGSSYNSPLHF
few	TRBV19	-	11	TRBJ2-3	CASSFADTQYF
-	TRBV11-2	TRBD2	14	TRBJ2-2	CASSLGLAIGELFF
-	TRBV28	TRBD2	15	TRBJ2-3	CASSFGREITDTQYF
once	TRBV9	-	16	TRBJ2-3	CASSPRGGPSTDTQYF
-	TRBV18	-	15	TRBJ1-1	CASSAYMGGDTEAFF
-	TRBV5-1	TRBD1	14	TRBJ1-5	CASSRTGLNQPQHF
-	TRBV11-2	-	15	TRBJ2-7	CASSLSGGARAEQYF
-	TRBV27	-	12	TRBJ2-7	CASSLDSHEQYF
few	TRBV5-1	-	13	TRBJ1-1	CASSLGSGTEAFF
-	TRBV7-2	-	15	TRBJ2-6	CASTKGGAGANVLTF
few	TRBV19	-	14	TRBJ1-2	CASTRYRETYGYTF
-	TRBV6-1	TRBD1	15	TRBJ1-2	CASSSGWRGHNGYTF
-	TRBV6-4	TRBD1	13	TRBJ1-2	CASRKGQVDGYTF
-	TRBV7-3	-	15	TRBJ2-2	CASSLTGGRTGELFF
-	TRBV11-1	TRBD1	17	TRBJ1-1	CASSFPGQGAMNTEAFF
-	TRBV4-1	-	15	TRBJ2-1	CASSQVDSGSNEQFF
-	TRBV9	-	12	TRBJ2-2	CASSVSTGELFF
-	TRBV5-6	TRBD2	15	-	CASSLDHGGYYEQYF
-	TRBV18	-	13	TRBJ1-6	CASSQSGGSPLHF
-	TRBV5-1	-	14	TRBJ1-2	CASSLEAGTRGYTF
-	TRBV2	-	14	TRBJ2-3	CASSDLGLLDTQYF
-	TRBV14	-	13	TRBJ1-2	CASSPGRAHGYTF
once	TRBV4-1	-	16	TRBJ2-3	CASSQARGGGTDTQYF
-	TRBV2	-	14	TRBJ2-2	CASRRDTYTGELFF
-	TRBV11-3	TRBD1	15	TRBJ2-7	CASSVVRTGENEQYF
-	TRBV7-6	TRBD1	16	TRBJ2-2	CASSSRTGENTGELFF
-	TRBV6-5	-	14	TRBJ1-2	CASSYSGGGKGYTF
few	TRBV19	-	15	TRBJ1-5	CASSLRLLSNQPQHF
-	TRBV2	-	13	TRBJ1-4	CASSLYGQGKLFF
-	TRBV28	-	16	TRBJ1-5	CASSPAGEGRDQPQHF
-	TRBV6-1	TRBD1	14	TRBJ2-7	CASSEHRGPYEQYF
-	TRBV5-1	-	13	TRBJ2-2	CASSVEPTGELFF
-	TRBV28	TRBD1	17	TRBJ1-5	CASSPPGTGGLNQPQHF